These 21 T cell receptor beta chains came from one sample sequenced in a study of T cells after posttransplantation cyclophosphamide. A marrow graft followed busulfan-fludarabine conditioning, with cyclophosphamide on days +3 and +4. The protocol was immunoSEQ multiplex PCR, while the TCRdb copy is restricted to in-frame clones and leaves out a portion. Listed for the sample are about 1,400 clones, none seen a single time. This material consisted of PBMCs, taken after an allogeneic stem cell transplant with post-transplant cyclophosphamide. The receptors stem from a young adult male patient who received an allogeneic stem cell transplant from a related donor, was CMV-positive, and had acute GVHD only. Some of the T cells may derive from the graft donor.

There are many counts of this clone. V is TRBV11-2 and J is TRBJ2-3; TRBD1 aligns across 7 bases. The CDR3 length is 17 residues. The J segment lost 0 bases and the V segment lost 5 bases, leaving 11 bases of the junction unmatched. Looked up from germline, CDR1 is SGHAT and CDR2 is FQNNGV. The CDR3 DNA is TGTGCCAGCAGCCCGAGACAGGGCAGGTCTAGCACAGATACGCAGTATTTT. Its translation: CASSPRQGRSSTDTQYF.

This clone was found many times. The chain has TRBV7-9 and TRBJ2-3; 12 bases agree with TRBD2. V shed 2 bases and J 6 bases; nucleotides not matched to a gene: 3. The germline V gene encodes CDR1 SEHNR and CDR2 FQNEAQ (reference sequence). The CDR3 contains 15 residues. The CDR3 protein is CASSLLAGGLDTQYF. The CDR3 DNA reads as TGTGCCAGCAGCTTACTAGCGGGGGGGTTGGATACGCAGTATTTT.

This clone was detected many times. The CDR3 loop is CASNPDGAGELFF. The CDR3 coding sequence is TGTGCCAGCAACCCGGACGGGGCCGGGGAGCTGTTTTTT. This chain links TRBV9 with TRBJ2-2; a possible D gene is TRBD2 (5 bases). Deletions cut 6 bases from V and 6 bases from J, with 12 bases between. Germline V gene sequence: CDR1 SGDLS, CDR2 YYNGEE. The CDR3 consists of 13 residues.

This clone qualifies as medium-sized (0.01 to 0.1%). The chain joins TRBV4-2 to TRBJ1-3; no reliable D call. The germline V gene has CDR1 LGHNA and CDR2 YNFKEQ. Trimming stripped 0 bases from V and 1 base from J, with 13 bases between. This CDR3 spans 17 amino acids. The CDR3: CASSQDLRVLSGNTIYF. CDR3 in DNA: TGTGCCAGCAGCCAAGATCTGCGGGTTTTATCTGGAAACACCATATATTTT.

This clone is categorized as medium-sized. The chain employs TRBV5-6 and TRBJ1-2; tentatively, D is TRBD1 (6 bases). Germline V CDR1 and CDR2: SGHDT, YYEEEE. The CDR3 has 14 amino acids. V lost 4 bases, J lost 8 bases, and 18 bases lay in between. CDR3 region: CASSVDTGIRGYTF. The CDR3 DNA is TGTGCCAGCAGCGTGGATACAGGGATCCGGGGCTACACCTTC.

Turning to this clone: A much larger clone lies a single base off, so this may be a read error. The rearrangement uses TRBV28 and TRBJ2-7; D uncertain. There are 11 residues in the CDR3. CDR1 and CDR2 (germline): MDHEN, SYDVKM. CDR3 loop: CASRFPEPPVF. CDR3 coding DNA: TGTGCCAGCAGGTTCCCCGAACCCCCGGTCTTC.

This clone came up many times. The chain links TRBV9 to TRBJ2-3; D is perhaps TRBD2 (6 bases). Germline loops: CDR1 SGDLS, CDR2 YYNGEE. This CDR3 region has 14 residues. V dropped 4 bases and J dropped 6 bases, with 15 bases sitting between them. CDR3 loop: CASSYLNLADTQYF. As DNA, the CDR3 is TGTGCCAGCAGCTACCTAAACCTAGCGGATACGCAGTATTTT.

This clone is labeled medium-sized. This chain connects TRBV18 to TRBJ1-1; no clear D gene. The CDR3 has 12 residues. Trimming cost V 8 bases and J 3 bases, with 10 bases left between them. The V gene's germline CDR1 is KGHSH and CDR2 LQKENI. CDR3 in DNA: TGTGCCAGCCAGGAGGGTTACACTGAAGCTTTCTTT. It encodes CASQEGYTEAFF.

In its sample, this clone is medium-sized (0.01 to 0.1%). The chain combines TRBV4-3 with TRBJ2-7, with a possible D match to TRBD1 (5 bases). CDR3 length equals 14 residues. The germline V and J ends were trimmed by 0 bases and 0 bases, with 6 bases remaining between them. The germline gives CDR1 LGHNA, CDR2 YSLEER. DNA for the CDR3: TGCGCCAGCAGCCAAGACAGGGACTCCTACGAGCAGTACTTC. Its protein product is CASSQDRDSYEQYF.

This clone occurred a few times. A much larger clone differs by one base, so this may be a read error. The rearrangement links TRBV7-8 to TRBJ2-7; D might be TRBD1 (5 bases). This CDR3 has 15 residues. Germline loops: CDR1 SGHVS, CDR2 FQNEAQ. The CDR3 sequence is CASSLAAQVTYQQYF. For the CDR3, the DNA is TGTGCCAGCAGCTTAGCGGCACAGGTTACCTACCAGCAGTACTTC.

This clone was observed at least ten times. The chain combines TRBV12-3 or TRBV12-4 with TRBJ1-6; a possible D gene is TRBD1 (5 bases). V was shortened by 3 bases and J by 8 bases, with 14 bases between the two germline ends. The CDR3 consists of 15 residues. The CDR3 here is CASSFEAGRDSPLHF. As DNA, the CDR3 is TGTGCCAGCAGTTTCGAGGCAGGGAGGGATTCACCCCTCCACTTT.

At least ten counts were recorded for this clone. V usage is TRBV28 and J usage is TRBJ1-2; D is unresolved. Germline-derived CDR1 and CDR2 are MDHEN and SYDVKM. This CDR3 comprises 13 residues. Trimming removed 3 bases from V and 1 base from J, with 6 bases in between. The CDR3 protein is CASSFQINYGYTF. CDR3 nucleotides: TGTGCCAGCAGTTTCCAGATTAACTATGGCTACACCTTC.

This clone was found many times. CDR3 region: CATPDRGAFGELFF. The CDR3 DNA follows: TGTGCTACCCCGGACCGTGGGGCATTCGGGGAGCTGTTTTTT. The chain has TRBV30 and TRBJ2-2; a possible D gene is TRBD1 (5 bases). The CDR3 has 14 residues. Germline values: CDR1 GTSNPN, CDR2 SVGIG (reference sequence). Full variable domain (outside the CDR3, taken from reference TRBV30 and TRBJ2-2): SQTIHQWPATLVQPVGSPLSLECTVEGTSNPNLYWYRQAAGRGLQLLFYSVGIGQISSEVPQNLSASRPQDRQFILSSKKLLLSDSGFYLCATPDRGAFGELFFGEGSRLTVL.

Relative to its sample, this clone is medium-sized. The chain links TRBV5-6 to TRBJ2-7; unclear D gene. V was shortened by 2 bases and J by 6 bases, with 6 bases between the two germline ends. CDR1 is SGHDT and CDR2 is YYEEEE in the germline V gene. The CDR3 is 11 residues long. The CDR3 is CASSFIGEQYF. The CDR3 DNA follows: TGTGCCAGCAGCTTCATCGGCGAGCAGTACTTC.

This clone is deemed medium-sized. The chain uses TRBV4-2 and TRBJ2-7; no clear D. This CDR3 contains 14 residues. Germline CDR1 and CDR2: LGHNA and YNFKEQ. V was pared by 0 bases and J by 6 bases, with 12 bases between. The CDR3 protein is CASSQEARVTEQYF. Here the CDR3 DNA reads TGTGCCAGCAGCCAAGAGGCTCGGGTCACCGAGCAGTACTTC.

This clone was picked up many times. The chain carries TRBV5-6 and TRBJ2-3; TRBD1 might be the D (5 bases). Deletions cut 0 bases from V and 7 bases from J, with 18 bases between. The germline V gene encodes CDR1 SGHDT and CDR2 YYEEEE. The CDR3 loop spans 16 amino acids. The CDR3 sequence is CASSLGRPPGMYTQYF. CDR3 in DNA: TGTGCCAGCAGCTTGGGCAGACCACCAGGGATGTATACGCAGTATTTT.

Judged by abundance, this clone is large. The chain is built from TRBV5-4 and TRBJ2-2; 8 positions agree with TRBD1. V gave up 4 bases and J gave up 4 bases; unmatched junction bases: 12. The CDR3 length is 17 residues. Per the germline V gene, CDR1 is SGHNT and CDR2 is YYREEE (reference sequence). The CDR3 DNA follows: TGTGCCAGCAGCCCTACTTCCCACAGGGGGAGCACCGGGGAGCTGTTTTTT. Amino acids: CASSPTSHRGSTGELFF.

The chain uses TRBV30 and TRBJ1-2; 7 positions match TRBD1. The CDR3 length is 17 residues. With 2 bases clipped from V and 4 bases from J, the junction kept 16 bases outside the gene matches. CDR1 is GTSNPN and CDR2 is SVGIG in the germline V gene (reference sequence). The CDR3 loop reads CAWSPDTGAAITYGYTF. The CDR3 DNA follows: TGTGCCTGGAGTCCGGATACAGGGGCCGCCATAACCTATGGCTACACCTTC.

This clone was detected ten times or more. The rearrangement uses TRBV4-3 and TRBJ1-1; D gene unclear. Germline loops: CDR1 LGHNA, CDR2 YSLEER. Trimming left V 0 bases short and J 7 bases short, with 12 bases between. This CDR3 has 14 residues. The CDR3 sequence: CASSQDWSADEAFF. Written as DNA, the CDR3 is TGCGCCAGCAGCCAAGATTGGTCGGCGGATGAAGCTTTCTTT.

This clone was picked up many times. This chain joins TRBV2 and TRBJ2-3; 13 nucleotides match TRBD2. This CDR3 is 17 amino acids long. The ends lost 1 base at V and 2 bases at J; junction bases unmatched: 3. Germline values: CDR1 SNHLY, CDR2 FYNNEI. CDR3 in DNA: TGTGCCAGCAGTGAAGGGACTAGCGGGGGCTACACAGATACGCAGTATTTT. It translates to CASSEGTSGGYTDTQYF.

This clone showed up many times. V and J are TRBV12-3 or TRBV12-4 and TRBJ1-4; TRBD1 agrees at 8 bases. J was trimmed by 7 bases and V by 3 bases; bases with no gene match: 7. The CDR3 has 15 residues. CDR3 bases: TGTGCCAGCAGTTTTCAGGGGGCGCCTGGTGAAAAACTGTTTTTT. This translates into CASSFQGAPGEKLFF.